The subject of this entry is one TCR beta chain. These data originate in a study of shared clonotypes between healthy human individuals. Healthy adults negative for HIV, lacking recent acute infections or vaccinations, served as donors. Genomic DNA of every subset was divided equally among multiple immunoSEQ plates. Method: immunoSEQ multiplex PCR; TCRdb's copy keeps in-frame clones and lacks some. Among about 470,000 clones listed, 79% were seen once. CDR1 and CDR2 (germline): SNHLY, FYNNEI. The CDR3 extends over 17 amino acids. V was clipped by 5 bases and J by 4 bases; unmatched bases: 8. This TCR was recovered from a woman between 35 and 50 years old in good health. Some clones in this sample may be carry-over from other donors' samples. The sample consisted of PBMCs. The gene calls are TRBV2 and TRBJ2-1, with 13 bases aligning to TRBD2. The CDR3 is CASSPLKGLAGYNEQFF. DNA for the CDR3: TGTGCCAGCAGTCCGTTAAAGGGACTAGCGGGATACAATGAGCAGTTCTTC.